This T cell receptor beta chain was retrieved from a study of T-cell reconstitution after alpha-beta-depleted transplantation in children. Study conclusions and caveats: Several hundred expanded graft clones reportedly supplied alpha-beta T cells about two months after transplant. T-cell numbers and diversity, one year after transplant, stemmed largely from T cells that were newly produced. Surviving recipient T cells and thymic progenitors accounted for the high day-60 TCRbeta diversity observed in some patients.

Unique molecular identifiers were built into the TCRbeta library. TCRdb re-called the PCR reads through MiXCR, storing one row per CDR3 protein. There are about 600,000 distinct CDR3 sequences in the sample; over 10% occur only once, and 2.2% lies in the top ten. V trimming: 0 bases; J trimming: 7 bases; junction bases outside the gene matches: 3. This CDR3 region has 15 residues. Per germline, CDR1 SGHTA and CDR2 FQGNSA. A remark on this clonotype: The antigen is unknown.

Source: PBMCs, mostly from graft donor cells, taken 360 days after TCRalphabeta/CD19-depleted stem cell transplant. The V call is TRBV7-2, the J call TRBJ2-1; TRBD2 matches at 10 bases. The clonotype was recovered from a male patient between 5 and 17 years old who had a stem cell transplant for acute myeloid leukemia, so the T cells may come from the graft donor. Here the CDR3 reads CASSLASGRWNEQFF. Written as DNA, the CDR3 is TGTGCCAGCAGCTTAGCTAGCGGGAGGTGGAATGAGCAGTTCTTC.